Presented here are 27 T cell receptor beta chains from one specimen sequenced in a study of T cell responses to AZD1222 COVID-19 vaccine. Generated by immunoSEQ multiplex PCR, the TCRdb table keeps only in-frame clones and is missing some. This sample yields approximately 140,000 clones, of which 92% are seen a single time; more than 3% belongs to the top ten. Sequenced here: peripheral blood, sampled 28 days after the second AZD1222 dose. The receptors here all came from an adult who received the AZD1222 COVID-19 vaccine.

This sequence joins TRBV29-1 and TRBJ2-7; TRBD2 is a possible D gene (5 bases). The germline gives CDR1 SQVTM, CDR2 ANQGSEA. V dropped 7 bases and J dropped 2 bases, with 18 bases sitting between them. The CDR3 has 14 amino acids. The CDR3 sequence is CSALEGDWTYEQYF. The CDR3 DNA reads TGCAGCGCCCTAGAGGGAGACTGGACCTACGAGCAGTACTTC.

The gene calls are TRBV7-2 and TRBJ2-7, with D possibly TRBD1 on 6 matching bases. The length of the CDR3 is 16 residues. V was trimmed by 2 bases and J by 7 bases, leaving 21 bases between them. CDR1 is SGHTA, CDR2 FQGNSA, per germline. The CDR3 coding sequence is TGTGCCAGCAGCTTATTTAGCCAGGGGAATCTCCGGGAGCAGTACTTC. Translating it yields CASSLFSQGNLREQYF.

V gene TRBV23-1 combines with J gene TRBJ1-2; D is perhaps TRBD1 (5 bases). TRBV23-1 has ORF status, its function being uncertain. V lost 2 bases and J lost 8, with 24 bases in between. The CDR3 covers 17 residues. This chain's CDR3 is CASSQILTRGLPEGYTF. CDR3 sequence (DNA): TGCGCCAGCAGTCAAATCCTAACTCGGGGACTCCCGGAGGGCTACACCTTC.

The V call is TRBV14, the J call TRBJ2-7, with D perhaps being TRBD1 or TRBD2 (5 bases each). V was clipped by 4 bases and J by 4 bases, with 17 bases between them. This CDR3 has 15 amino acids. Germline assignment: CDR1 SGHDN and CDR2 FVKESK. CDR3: CASSLGDGWAYEQYF. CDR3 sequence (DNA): TGTGCCAGCAGCCTGGGGGACGGGTGGGCATACGAGCAGTACTTC.

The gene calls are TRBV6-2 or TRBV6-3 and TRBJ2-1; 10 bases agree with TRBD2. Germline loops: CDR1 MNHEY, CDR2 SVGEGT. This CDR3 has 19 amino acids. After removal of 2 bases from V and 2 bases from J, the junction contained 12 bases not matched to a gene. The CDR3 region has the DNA TGTGCCAGCAGTTACACTTGGATTAGCGGGGGGCCTCCCTACAATGAGCAGTTCTTC. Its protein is CASSYTWISGGPPYNEQFF.

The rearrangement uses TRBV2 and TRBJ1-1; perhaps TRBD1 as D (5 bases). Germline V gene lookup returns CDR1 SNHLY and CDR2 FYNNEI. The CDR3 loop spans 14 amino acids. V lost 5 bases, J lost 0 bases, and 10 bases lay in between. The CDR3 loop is CASSREGMNTEAFF. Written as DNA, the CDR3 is TGTGCCAGCAGTAGGGAGGGGATGAACACTGAAGCTTTCTTT.

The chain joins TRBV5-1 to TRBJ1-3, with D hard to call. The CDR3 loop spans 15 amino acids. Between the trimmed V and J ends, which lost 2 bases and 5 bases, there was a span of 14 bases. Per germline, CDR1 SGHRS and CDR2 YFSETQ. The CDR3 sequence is CASSFNTRPRNTIYF. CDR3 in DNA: TGCGCCAGCAGCTTCAATACACGGCCCCGAAACACCATATATTTT. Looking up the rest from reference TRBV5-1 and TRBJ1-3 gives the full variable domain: KAGVTQTPRYLIKTRGQQVTLSCSPISGHRSVSWYQQTPGQGLQFLFEYFSETQRNKGNFPGRFSGRQFSNSRSEMNVSTLELGDSALYLCASSFNTRPRNTIYFGEGSWLTVV.

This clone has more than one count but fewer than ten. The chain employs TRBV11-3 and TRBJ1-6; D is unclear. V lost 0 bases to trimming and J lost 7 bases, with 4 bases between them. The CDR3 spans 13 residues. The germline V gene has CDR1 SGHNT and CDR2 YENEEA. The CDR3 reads CASSLERNSPLHF. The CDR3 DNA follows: TGTGCCAGCAGCTTAGAACGGAATTCACCCCTCCACTTT.

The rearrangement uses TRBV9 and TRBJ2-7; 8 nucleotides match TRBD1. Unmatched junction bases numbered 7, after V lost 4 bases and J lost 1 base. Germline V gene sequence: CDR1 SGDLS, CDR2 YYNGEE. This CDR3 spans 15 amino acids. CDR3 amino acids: CASSPSDRASYEQYF. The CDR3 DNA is TGTGCCAGCAGCCCGTCGGACAGGGCATCCTACGAGCAGTACTTC. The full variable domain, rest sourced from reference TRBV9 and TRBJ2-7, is DSGVTQTPKHLITATGQRVTLRCSPRSGDLSVYWYQQSLDQGLQFLIQYYNGEERAKGNILERFSAQQFPDLHSELNLSSLELGDSALYFCASSPSDRASYEQYFGPGTRLTVT.

The CDR3 sequence: CASSLGGTYGYTF. The CDR3 bases are TGTGCCAGCAGCTTAGGGGGGACCTATGGCTACACCTTC. The chain has TRBV7-2 and TRBJ1-2, with a tentative D call TRBD1 (5 bases). The V gene lost 1 base and the J gene lost 4 bases, with 7 bases spanning the gap. CDR3 length equals 13 residues. The V gene's germline CDR1 is SGHTA and CDR2 FQGNSA.

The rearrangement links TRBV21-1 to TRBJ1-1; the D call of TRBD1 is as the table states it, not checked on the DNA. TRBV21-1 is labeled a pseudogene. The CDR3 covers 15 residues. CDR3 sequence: CASSKGRRADTEAFF. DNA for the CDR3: TGTGCCAGCAGCAAAGGGCGCAGGGCGGACACTGAAGCTTTCTTT.

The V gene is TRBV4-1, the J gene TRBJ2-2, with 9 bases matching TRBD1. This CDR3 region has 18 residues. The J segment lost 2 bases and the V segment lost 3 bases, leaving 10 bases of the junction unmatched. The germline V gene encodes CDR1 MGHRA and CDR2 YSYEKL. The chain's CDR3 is CASSQYPWTGANTGELFF. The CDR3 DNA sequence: TGCGCCAGCAGCCAGTATCCCTGGACAGGGGCAAACACCGGGGAGCTGTTTTTT.

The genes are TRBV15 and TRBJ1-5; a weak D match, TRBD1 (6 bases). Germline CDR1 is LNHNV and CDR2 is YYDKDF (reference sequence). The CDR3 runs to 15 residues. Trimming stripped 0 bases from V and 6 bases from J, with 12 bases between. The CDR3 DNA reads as TGTGCCACCAGCAGAGATCAGGGGCCGGGTCAGCCCCAGCATTTT. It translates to CATSRDQGPGQPQHF. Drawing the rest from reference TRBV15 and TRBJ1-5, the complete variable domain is DAMVIQNPRYQVTQFGKPVTLSCSQTLNHNVMYWYQQKSSQAPKLLFHYYDKDFNNEADTPDNFQSRRPNTSFCFLDIRSPGLGDTAMYLCATSRDQGPGQPQHFGDGTRLSIL.

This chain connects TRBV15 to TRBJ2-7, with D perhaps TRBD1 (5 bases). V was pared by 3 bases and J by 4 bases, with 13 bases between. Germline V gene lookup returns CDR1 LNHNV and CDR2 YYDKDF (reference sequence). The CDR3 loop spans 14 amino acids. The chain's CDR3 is CATSSGQGIYEQYF. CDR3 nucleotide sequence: TGTGCCACCAGCAGTGGTCAGGGAATTTACGAGCAGTACTTC.

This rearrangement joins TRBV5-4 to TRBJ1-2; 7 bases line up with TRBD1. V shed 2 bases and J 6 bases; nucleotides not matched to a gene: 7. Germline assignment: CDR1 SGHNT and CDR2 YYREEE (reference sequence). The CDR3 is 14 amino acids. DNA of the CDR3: TGTGCCAGCAGCTTCGGTCAGGGGGTGGATGGCTACACCTTC. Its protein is CASSFGQGVDGYTF.

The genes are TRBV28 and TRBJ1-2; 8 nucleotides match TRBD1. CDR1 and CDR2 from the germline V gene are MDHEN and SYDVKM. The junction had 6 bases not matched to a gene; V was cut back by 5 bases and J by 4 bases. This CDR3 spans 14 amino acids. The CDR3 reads CASSLTGGFYGYTF. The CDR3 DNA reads TGTGCCAGCAGTCTAACAGGGGGGTTCTATGGCTACACCTTC.

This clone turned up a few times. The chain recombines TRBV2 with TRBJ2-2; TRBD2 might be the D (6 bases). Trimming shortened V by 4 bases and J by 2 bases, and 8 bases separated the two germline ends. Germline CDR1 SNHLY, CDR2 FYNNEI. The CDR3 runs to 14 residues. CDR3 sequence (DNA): TGTGCCAGCAGTGGCGGGGCAAACACCGGGGAGCTGTTTTTT. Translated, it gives CASSGGANTGELFF.

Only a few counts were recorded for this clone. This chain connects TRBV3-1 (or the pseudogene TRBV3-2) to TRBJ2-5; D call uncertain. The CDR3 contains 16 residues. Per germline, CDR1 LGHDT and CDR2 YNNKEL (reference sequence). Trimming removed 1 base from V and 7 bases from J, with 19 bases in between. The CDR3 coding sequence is TGTGCCAGCAGCCAAGTGATAGAGGTGCAGAGTGGGACCCAGTACTTC. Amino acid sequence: CASSQVIEVQSGTQYF.

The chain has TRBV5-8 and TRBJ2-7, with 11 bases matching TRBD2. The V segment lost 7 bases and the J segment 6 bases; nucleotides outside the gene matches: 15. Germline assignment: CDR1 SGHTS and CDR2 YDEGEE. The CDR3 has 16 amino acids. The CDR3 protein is CASPDIGGTSGSEQYF. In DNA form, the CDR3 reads TGTGCCAGCCCGGATATCGGGGGGACTAGCGGTTCCGAGCAGTACTTC.

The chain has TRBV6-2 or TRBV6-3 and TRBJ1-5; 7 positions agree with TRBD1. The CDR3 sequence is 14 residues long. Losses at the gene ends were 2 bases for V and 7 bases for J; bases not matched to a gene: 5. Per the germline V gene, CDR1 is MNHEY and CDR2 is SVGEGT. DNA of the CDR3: TGTGCCAGCAGTTACATGGGACAGACCCAGCCCCAGCATTTT. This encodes CASSYMGQTQPQHF.

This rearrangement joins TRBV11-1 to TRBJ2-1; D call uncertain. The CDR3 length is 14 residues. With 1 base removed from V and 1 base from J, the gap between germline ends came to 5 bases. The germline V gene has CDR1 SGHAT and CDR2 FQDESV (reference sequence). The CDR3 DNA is TGTGCCAGCAGCTTAGGTGGATCCTACAATGAGCAGTTCTTC. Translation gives CASSLGGSYNEQFF. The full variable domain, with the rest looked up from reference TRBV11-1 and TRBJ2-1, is EAEVAQSPRYKITEKSQAVAFWCDPISGHATLYWYRQILGQGPELLVQFQDESVVDDSQLPKDRFSAERLKGVDSTLKIQPAELGDSAMYLCASSLGGSYNEQFFGPGTRLTVL.

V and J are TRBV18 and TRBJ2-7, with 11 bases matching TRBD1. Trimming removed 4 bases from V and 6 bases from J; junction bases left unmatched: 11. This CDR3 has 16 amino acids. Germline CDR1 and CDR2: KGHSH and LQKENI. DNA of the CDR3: TGTGCCAGCTCACTTCAATCCGGGACAGGGGGGCGCGAGCAGTACTTC. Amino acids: CASSLQSGTGGREQYF.

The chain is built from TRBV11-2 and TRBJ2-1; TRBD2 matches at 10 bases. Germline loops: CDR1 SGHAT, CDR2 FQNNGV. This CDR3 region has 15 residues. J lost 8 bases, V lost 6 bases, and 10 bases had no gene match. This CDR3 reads CASRPSGLAFDEQFF. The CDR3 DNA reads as TGTGCCAGCAGGCCATCGGGACTAGCGTTCGATGAGCAGTTCTTC.

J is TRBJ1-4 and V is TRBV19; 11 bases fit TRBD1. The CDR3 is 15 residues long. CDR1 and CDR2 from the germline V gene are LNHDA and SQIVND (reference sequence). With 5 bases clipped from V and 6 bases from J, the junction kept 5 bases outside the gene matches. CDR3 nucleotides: TGTGCCAGTAGTTCGGACAGGGGGCAACATGAAAAACTGTTTTTT. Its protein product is CASSSDRGQHEKLFF.

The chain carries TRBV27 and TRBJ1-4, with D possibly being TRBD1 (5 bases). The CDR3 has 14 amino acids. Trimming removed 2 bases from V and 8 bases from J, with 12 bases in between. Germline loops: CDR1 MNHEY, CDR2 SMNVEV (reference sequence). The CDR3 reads CASSLMSQGEKLFF. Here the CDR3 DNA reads TGTGCCAGCAGTTTAATGTCCCAGGGCGAAAAACTGTTTTTT.

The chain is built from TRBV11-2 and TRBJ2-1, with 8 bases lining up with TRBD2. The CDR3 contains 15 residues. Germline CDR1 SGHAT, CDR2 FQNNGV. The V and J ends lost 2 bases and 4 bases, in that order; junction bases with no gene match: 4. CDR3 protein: CASSLRLASYNEQFF. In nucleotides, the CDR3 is TGTGCCAGCAGCTTAAGACTAGCGTCTTACAATGAGCAGTTCTTC.

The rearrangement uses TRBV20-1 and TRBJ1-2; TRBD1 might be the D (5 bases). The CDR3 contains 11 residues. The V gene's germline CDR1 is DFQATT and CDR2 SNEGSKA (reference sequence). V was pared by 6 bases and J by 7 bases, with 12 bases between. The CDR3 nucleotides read TGCAGTGCGGCCACAGGCTCTGGCTACACCTTC. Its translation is CSAATGSGYTF.